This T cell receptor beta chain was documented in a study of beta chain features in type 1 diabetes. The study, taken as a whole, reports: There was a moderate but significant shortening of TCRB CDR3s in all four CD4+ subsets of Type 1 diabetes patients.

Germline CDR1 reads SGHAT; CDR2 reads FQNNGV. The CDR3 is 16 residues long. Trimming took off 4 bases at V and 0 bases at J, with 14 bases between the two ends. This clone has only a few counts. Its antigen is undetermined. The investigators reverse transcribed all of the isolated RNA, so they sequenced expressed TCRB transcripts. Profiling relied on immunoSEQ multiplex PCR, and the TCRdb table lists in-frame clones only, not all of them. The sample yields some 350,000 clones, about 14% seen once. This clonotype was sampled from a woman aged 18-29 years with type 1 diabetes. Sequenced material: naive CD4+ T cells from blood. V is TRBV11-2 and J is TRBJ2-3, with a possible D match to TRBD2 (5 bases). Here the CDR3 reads CASSSLGGSSTDTQYF. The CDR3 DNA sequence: TGTGCCAGCAGCTCCCTAGGAGGAAGTAGCACAGATACGCAGTATTTT.